The 5 T cell receptor beta chains given below trace back to one sample, sequenced in a study of CD8 T cells in ankylosing spondylitis. TCRdb passed the 5' RACE reads through MiXCR, listing each CDR3 protein once. The top ten clones hold around 4% of a sample with 200,000 to 250,000 distinct CDR3 sequences, more than 25% of them seen once. The sequenced material came from blood, either unsorted or a sorted T cell fraction (not recorded which). These TCRs come from a male donor with ankylosing spondylitis or in good health (not recorded which).

The V gene is TRBV3-1, the J gene TRBJ2-7, with D hard to call. V was shortened by 0 bases and J by 1 base, with 4 bases between the two germline ends. CDR1 LGHDT and CDR2 YNNKEL come from the germline V gene (reference sequence). The CDR3 runs to 13 residues. DNA of the CDR3: TGTGCCAGCAGCCAAGATATATCCTACGAGCAGTACTTC. This codes for CASSQDISYEQYF.

This chain connects TRBV4-1 to TRBJ2-5, with 12 bases that match TRBD2. Losses at the gene ends were 3 bases for V and 2 bases for J; bases not matched to a gene: 13. This CDR3 contains 19 residues. CDR1 MGHRA and CDR2 YSYEKL come from the germline V gene. This CDR3 reads CASSHALGLAGSTQETQYF. Written as DNA, the CDR3 is TGCGCCAGCAGCCACGCATTAGGACTAGCGGGGAGTACTCAAGAGACCCAGTACTTC.

This clonotype showed up just a few times. The V call is TRBV10-1, the J call TRBJ2-3; unclear D gene. The germline V and J ends were trimmed by 8 bases and 5 bases, with 17 bases remaining between them. CDR3 length: 14 residues. The V gene's germline CDR1 is WNHNN and CDR2 SYGVQD (reference sequence). The CDR3 protein is CASSNPGLGDTQYF. The CDR3 DNA reads as TGCGCCAGCTCGAACCCCGGCCTCGGAGATACGCAGTATTTT.

This chain uses TRBV7-6 with TRBJ2-5, with D uncertain. The CDR3 has 15 amino acids. The germline V gene encodes CDR1 SGHVS and CDR2 FNYEAQ. The V and J ends lost 2 bases and 5 bases respectively, with 15 bases between them. The CDR3 DNA follows: TGTGCCAGCAGCTTATTAGTGGGATATGGGGAGACCCAGTACTTC. Protein: CASSLLVGYGETQYF.

This clonotype has more than one count but fewer than ten. The V gene is TRBV27, the J gene TRBJ2-7; 8 bases align to TRBD1. The CDR3 spans 15 residues. Germline CDR1 MNHEY, CDR2 SMNVEV (reference sequence). J lost 3 bases, V lost 3 bases, and 7 bases had no gene match. The CDR3 coding sequence is TGTGCCAGCAGTTTCCCCCGACAGGGGATCTACGAGCAGTACTTC. Encoded protein: CASSFPRQGIYEQYF.